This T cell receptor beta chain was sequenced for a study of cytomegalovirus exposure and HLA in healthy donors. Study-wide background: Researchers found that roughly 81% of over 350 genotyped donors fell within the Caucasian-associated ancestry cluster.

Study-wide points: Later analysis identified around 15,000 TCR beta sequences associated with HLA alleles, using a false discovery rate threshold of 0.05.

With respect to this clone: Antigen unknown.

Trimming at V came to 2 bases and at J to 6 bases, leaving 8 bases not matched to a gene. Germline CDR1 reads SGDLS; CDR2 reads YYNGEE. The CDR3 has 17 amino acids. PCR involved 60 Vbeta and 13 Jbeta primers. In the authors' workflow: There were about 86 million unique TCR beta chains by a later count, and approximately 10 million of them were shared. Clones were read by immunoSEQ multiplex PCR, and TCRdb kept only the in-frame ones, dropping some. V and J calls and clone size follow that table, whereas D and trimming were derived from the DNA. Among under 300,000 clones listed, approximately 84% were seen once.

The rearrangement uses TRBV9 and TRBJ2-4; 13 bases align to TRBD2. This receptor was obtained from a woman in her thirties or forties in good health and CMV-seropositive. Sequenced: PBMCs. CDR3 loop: CASSVSGTSGTANIQYF. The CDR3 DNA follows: TGTGCCAGCAGCGTCTCCGGGACTAGCGGGACCGCAAACATTCAGTACTTC.